This TCR beta chain was sequenced in a study of T cells in Graves' hyperthyroidism and ophthalmopathy. Study overall: Specimen type is peripheral blood, collected at initial diagnosis prior to any treatment.

Those with hyperthyroidism were 18 to 65 years old, newly diagnosed, and ill for under 2 months. The CDR3 runs 12 residues. Germline V lookup: CDR1 SEHNR, CDR2 FQNEAQ (reference sequence). V was shortened by 6 bases and J by 3 bases, with 8 bases between the two germline ends. From RNA transcripts, TCR beta CDR3 regions were amplified. The TCR CDR3 was amplified in a first-round RT-PCR using the HTBI primer set. TCRdb re-called the multiplex PCR reads through MiXCR, storing one row per CDR3 protein. The table shows fewer than 350,000 distinct CDR3 sequences, with about an eighth occurring only once. The sequenced material came from blood. The genes are TRBV7-9 and TRBJ2-5, with D possibly TRBD1 on 6 matching bases. This receptor was identified in a woman between 40 and 50 years old with Graves' hyperthyroidism. The CDR3 nucleotides are TGTGCCAGCAGACAGGGAGAAGAGACCCAGTACTTC. Its translation: CASRQGEETQYF.